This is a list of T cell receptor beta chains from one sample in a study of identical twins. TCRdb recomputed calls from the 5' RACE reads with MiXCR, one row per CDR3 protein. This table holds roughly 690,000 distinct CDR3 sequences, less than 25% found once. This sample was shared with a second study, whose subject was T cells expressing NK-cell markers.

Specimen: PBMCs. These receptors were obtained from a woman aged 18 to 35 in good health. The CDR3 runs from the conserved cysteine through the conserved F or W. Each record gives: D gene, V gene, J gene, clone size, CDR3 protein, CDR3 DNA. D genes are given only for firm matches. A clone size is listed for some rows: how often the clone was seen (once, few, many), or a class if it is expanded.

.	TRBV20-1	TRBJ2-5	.	CSVSYLRDQETQYF	TGCAGTGTCTCCTATCTACGGGATCAAGAGACCCAGTACTTC
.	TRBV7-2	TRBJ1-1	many	CASSLTGGVNTEAFF	TGTGCCAGCAGCTTAACCGGAGGGGTGAACACTGAAGCTTTCTTT
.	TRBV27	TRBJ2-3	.	CASSLSSTPPTDTQYF	TGTGCCAGCAGTCTCTCCTCGACTCCCCCCACAGATACGCAGTATTTT
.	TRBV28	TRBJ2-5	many	CASSLTAQETQYF	TGTGCCAGCAGTTTGACAGCTCAAGAGACCCAGTACTTC
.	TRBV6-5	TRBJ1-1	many	CASSLDREAFF	TGTGCCAGCAGCCTCGACAGGGAAGCTTTCTTT
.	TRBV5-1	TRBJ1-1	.	CASSLDQGLEAFF	TGCGCCAGCAGCCTCGATCAGGGTCTTGAGGCTTTCTTT
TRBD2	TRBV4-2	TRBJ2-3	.	CASSQVLTGGSTDTQYF	TGTGCCAGCAGCCAAGTCCTGACGGGGGGTAGCACAGATACGCAGTATTTT
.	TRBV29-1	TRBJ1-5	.	CSERGAGQPQHF	TGCAGCGAGAGGGGCGCGGGACAGCCCCAGCATTTT
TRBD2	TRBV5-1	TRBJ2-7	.	CASREPISGVYEQYF	TGCGCCAGCCGAGAACCCATTAGCGGGGTCTACGAGCAGTACTTC
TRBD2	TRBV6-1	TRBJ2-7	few	CASSGLLAGEAYEQYF	TGTGCCAGCAGTGGTCTTTTGGCGGGGGAAGCCTACGAGCAGTACTTC
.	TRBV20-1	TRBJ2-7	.	CSARSGNGEQYF	TGCAGTGCTAGGTCTGGGAACGGCGAGCAGTACTTC
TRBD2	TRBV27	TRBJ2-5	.	CASSWVGASGAQETQYF	TGTGCCAGCAGTTGGGTAGGGGCTAGCGGTGCCCAAGAGACCCAGTACTTC
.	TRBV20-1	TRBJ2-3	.	CSARESRDTQYF	TGCAGTGCTAGAGAGTCCAGAGATACGCAGTATTTT
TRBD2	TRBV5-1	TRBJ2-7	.	CASSLSGRGAYEQYF	TGCGCCAGCAGCTTGTCCGGGCGGGGGGCCTACGAGCAGTACTTC
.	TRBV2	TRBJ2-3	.	CASNRVGGSGDTQYF	TGTGCCAGCAATCGGGTCGGCGGGTCAGGAGATACGCAGTATTTT
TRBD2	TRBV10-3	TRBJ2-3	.	CAISGPGTSGESRSTDTQYF	TGTGCCATCAGTGGTCCCGGAACTAGCGGAGAGTCGCGTAGCACAGATACGCAGTATTTT
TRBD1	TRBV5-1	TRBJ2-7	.	CASRLGQGGYEQYF	TGCGCCAGCAGGCTGGGACAGGGGGGCTACGAGCAGTACTTC
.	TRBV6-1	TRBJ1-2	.	CASSWQGYGYTF	TGTGCCAGCAGTTGGCAGGGGTATGGCTACACCTTC